Listed below are T cell receptor beta chains from one sample, sequenced in a study of patients and donors after allogeneic stem cell transplantation. TCRdb redid the calling of the RT-PCR reads with MiXCR, one entry per CDR3 protein. The sample records tens of thousands of distinct CDR3 sequences, approximately 5.2% being singletons. The sequenced sample was blood, either unsorted or a sorted T cell fraction (not recorded which). All receptors come from a human donor who was either an allogeneic HSCT recipient or a stem cell or donor lymphocyte infusion donor (not recorded which). It is not recorded whose cells these are; they may come from a transplant donor. Each CDR3 is given without its conserved first and last residue. The order of the fields is V gene, CDR3 protein.

TRBV29-1	SVEGRLVLSTDTQY
TRBV9	ASSVAGNVAEAF
TRBV20-1	SAPPASGIINEQF
TRBV5-8	ASSRDRGRQETQY
TRBV14	ASSRGTQGIYEQY
TRBV5-4	ASSTQGTSGSRTDTQY
TRBV4-2	ASSLTGGQYNSPLH
TRBV15	ATSRRSGGELF
TRBV11-2	ASSLARGDRGTQY
TRBV7-8	ASSLEMVSYEQY
TRBV20-1	SATGGGRVTDTQY
TRBV20-1	SARPPRGARGTEAF
TRBV3-1	ASSPTVAGAQF